This is a list of T cell receptor beta chains from one sample in a study of T cell responses to AZD1222 COVID-19 vaccine. The repertoire was sequenced with immunoSEQ multiplex PCR; TCRdb's copy has only in-frame clones and lacks some. The sample includes some 120,000 clones, approximately 90% of them seen just once. The sample was peripheral blood, taken 28 days after the second AZD1222 dose. The receptors here all came from an adult who received the AZD1222 COVID-19 vaccine. Each CDR3 is given with its conserved first and last residue. A D gene is named only where the DNA matches it firmly. Some rows mark clone size as missing; the rest say once, few, many or name a class of expanded clone.

v_gene: TRBV4-1
j_gene: TRBJ1-2
abundance: NA
d_gene: NA
CDR3aa: CASSQGNYGYTF
CDR3nt: TGCGCCAGCAGCCAAGGAAACTATGGCTACACCTTC

v_gene: TRBV12-2
j_gene: TRBJ2-7
abundance: few
d_gene: NA
CDR3aa: CASRASGTGTYEQYF
CDR3nt: TGTGCAAGTCGCGCATCCGGGACAGGGACCTACGAGCAGTACTTC

v_gene: TRBV19
j_gene: TRBJ1-5
abundance: NA
d_gene: NA
CDR3aa: CASSISLSFSNQPQHF
CDR3nt: TGTGCCAGTAGTATTTCACTTAGCTTTAGCAATCAGCCCCAGCATTTT

v_gene: TRBV29-1
j_gene: TRBJ1-1
abundance: few
d_gene: NA
CDR3aa: CSAGTSGAEAFF
CDR3nt: TGCAGCGCCGGGACCTCAGGCGCTGAAGCTTTCTTT

v_gene: TRBV5-4
j_gene: TRBJ1-2
abundance: NA
d_gene: TRBD1
CDR3aa: CASSTGQGSVYGYTF
CDR3nt: TGTGCCAGCAGCACCGGACAGGGGTCTGTCTATGGCTACACCTTC

v_gene: TRBV6-6
j_gene: TRBJ1-5
abundance: NA
d_gene: TRBD1
CDR3aa: CASSPGQGVSQPQHF
CDR3nt: TGTGCCAGCAGCCCCGGACAGGGGGTAAGTCAGCCCCAGCATTTT

v_gene: TRBV29-1
j_gene: TRBJ1-2
abundance: NA
d_gene: NA
CDR3aa: CSVQQNYGYTF
CDR3nt: TGCAGCGTTCAACAGAACTATGGCTACACCTTC

v_gene: TRBV6-5
j_gene: TRBJ1-1
abundance: NA
d_gene: TRBD1
CDR3aa: CASSYRGQGSTEAFF
CDR3nt: TGTGCCAGCAGTTACCGGGGACAGGGAAGCACTGAAGCTTTCTTT

v_gene: TRBV27
j_gene: TRBJ1-3
abundance: NA
d_gene: NA
CDR3aa: CASSNRAAGNTIYF
CDR3nt: TGTGCCAGCAGCAACAGAGCAGCAGGGAACACCATATATTTT

v_gene: TRBV2
j_gene: TRBJ1-6
abundance: NA
d_gene: NA
CDR3aa: CAGRGYGRSPLHF
CDR3nt: TGTGCCGGCCGGGGATACGGGCGCTCACCCCTCCACTTT

v_gene: TRBV4-1
j_gene: TRBJ2-1
abundance: NA
d_gene: NA
CDR3aa: CASSQPRRNNEQFF
CDR3nt: TGCGCCAGCAGCCAACCCCGGCGCAACAATGAGCAGTTCTTC

v_gene: TRBV2
j_gene: TRBJ2-7
abundance: once
d_gene: NA
CDR3aa: CASLIPQKQYF
CDR3nt: TGTGCCAGCCTCATACCCCAGAAGCAGTACTTC

v_gene: TRBV10-2
j_gene: TRBJ1-6
abundance: NA
d_gene: NA
CDR3aa: CASSVSSFDNSPLHF
CDR3nt: TGCGCCAGCAGTGTATCCAGTTTCGATAATTCACCCCTCCACTTT

v_gene: TRBV18
j_gene: TRBJ1-3
abundance: NA
d_gene: NA
CDR3aa: CASSPRQASGNTIYF
CDR3nt: TGTGCCAGCTCACCACGACAGGCCTCTGGAAACACCATATATTTT

v_gene: TRBV5-1
j_gene: TRBJ1-4
abundance: NA
d_gene: TRBD1
CDR3aa: CASSGTGTGNEKLFF
CDR3nt: TGCGCCAGCAGCGGGACCGGGACAGGGAATGAAAAACTGTTTTTT

v_gene: TRBV6-5
j_gene: TRBJ2-3
abundance: NA
d_gene: NA
CDR3aa: CASSYSGLPGDTQYF
CDR3nt: TGTGCCAGCAGTTACTCGGGACTCCCCGGAGATACGCAGTATTTT

v_gene: TRBV2
j_gene: TRBJ2-1
abundance: NA
d_gene: TRBD2
CDR3aa: CASNQRGVYNEQFF
CDR3nt: TGTGCCAGCAATCAGCGGGGGGTCTACAATGAGCAGTTCTTC

v_gene: TRBV7-2
j_gene: TRBJ2-1
abundance: once
d_gene: TRBD2
CDR3aa: CASSLAGTNNEQFF
CDR3nt: TGTGCCAGCAGCTTAGCCGGGACTAACAATGAGCAGTTCTTC

v_gene: TRBV7-2
j_gene: TRBJ1-1
abundance: NA
d_gene: NA
CDR3aa: CASSPDTYLNTEAFF
CDR3nt: TGTGCCAGCAGCCCCGACACCTACTTGAACACTGAAGCTTTCTTT

v_gene: TRBV7-8
j_gene: TRBJ1-5
abundance: NA
d_gene: NA
CDR3aa: CASSAAGIRGQPQHF
CDR3nt: TGTGCCAGCAGCGCCGCGGGAATTAGGGGGCAGCCCCAGCATTTT

v_gene: TRBV6-5
j_gene: TRBJ2-5
abundance: NA
d_gene: TRBD1
CDR3aa: CASSYDRGVETQYF
CDR3nt: TGTGCCAGCAGTTACGACAGGGGAGTCGAGACCCAGTACTTC

v_gene: TRBV7-8
j_gene: TRBJ2-5
abundance: NA
d_gene: TRBD2
CDR3aa: CASSSMGGNQETQYF
CDR3nt: TGTGCCAGCAGCTCTATGGGGGGGAACCAAGAGACCCAGTACTTC

v_gene: TRBV6-6
j_gene: TRBJ2-7
abundance: NA
d_gene: NA
CDR3aa: CASRGAQSSYEQYF
CDR3nt: TGTGCCAGCCGAGGGGCACAAAGCTCCTACGAGCAGTACTTC

v_gene: TRBV19
j_gene: TRBJ1-4
abundance: NA
d_gene: NA
CDR3aa: CASSLWDGNEKLFF
CDR3nt: TGTGCCAGTAGTCTCTGGGACGGAAATGAAAAACTGTTTTTT

v_gene: TRBV6-1
j_gene: TRBJ1-4
abundance: NA
d_gene: TRBD1
CDR3aa: CASSEAWYRGNEKLFF
CDR3nt: TGTGCCAGCAGTGAAGCGTGGTACAGGGGTAATGAAAAACTGTTTTTT

v_gene: TRBV10-2
j_gene: TRBJ1-6
abundance: once
d_gene: NA
CDR3aa: CASSDYPPLHF
CDR3nt: TGCGCCAGCAGTGATTATCCACCCCTCCACTTT

v_gene: TRBV10-3
j_gene: TRBJ2-1
abundance: NA
d_gene: NA
CDR3aa: CAIAEGGPEQFF
CDR3nt: TGTGCCATCGCTGAGGGCGGGCCTGAGCAGTTCTTC

v_gene: TRBV18
j_gene: TRBJ1-4
abundance: NA
d_gene: NA
CDR3aa: CASSRAENEKLFF
CDR3nt: TGTGCCAGCTCACGGGCTGAGAATGAAAAACTGTTTTTT

v_gene: TRBV6-5
j_gene: TRBJ1-4
abundance: NA
d_gene: NA
CDR3aa: CASTSLGGTNEKLFF
CDR3nt: TGTGCCAGCACCTCCTTAGGGGGAACTAATGAAAAACTGTTTTTT

v_gene: TRBV3-1/TRBV3-2
j_gene: TRBJ2-7
abundance: NA
d_gene: TRBD1
CDR3aa: CASSLDRGPFYEQYF
CDR3nt: TGTGCCAGCAGCCTCGACAGGGGGCCATTCTACGAGCAGTACTTC

v_gene: TRBV7-2
j_gene: TRBJ1-2
abundance: NA
d_gene: TRBD1
CDR3aa: CASRDGRDSTYGYTF
CDR3nt: TGTGCCAGCAGGGACGGGAGGGACAGCACCTATGGCTACACCTTC

v_gene: TRBV7-2
j_gene: TRBJ2-1
abundance: NA
d_gene: NA
CDR3aa: CASSPGASGYNEQFF
CDR3nt: TGTGCCAGCAGCCCGGGGGCATCGGGCTACAATGAGCAGTTCTTC

v_gene: TRBV7-2
j_gene: TRBJ1-4
abundance: NA
d_gene: NA
CDR3aa: CASSNYEDSGEKLFF
CDR3nt: TGTGCCAGCAGCAACTATGAGGACAGTGGTGAAAAACTGTTTTTT

v_gene: TRBV7-2
j_gene: TRBJ1-1
abundance: NA
d_gene: NA
CDR3aa: CASSLAGGYTEAFF
CDR3nt: TGTGCCAGCAGCTTAGCGGGCGGATACACTGAAGCTTTCTTT

v_gene: TRBV15
j_gene: TRBJ2-5
abundance: NA
d_gene: NA
CDR3aa: CATSRGQGQETQYF
CDR3nt: TGTGCCACCAGCAGAGGGCAGGGACAAGAGACCCAGTACTTC

v_gene: TRBV13
j_gene: TRBJ2-7
abundance: few
d_gene: TRBD1
CDR3aa: CASSFFYRGQDEQYF
CDR3nt: TGTGCCAGCAGCTTTTTCTACAGGGGGCAAGACGAGCAGTACTTC

v_gene: TRBV27
j_gene: TRBJ1-1
abundance: NA
d_gene: NA
CDR3aa: CASRAVGGTEAFF
CDR3nt: TGTGCCAGCAGGGCGGTGGGTGGAACTGAAGCTTTCTTT

v_gene: TRBV30
j_gene: TRBJ1-1
abundance: NA
d_gene: NA
CDR3aa: CAWRSRVNTEAFF
CDR3nt: TGTGCCTGGAGAAGCAGGGTGAACACTGAAGCTTTCTTT

v_gene: TRBV5-8
j_gene: TRBJ1-4
abundance: once
d_gene: TRBD1
CDR3aa: CAGEAGGGWTNEKLFF
CDR3nt: TGTGCCGGGGAGGCAGGGGGCGGGTGGACTAATGAAAAACTGTTTTTT

v_gene: TRBV14
j_gene: TRBJ1-1
abundance: NA
d_gene: NA
CDR3aa: CASSQVSRNTEAFF
CDR3nt: TGTGCCAGCAGCCAAGTCTCCAGGAACACTGAAGCTTTCTTT

v_gene: TRBV7-2
j_gene: TRBJ2-1
abundance: NA
d_gene: TRBD2
CDR3aa: CASKEASGDSYNEQFF
CDR3nt: TGTGCCAGCAAAGAGGCTAGCGGGGATAGCTACAATGAGCAGTTCTTC